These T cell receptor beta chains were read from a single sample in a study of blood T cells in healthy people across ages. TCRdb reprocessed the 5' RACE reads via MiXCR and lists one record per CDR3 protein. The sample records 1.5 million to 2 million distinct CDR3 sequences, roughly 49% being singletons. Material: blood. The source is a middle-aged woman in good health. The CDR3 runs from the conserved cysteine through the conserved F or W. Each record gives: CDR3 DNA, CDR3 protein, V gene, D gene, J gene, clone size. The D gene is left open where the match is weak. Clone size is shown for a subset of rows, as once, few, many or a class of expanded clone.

cdr3_nt: TGTGCCAGCAGTGAAGCCCCGATCTACGAGCAGTACTTC
cdr3_aa: CASSEAPIYEQYF
v_call: TRBV6-1
d_call: .
j_call: TRBJ2-7
clone_size: few

cdr3_nt: TGCAGTGCTAGGGGCAGGGGTATTCAGGGCTACACCTTC
cdr3_aa: CSARGRGIQGYTF
v_call: TRBV20-1
d_call: .
j_call: TRBJ1-2
clone_size: .

cdr3_nt: TGTGCCAGCAGTCTCCTAGGGACCCAGCTAAACACCTTC
cdr3_aa: CASSLLGTQLNTF
v_call: TRBV28
d_call: .
j_call: TRBJ1-2
clone_size: .

cdr3_nt: TGTGCCAGCAGCTCCGGGACTAGCGGGTGGACGTTCGGGGCCAACGTCCTGACTTTC
cdr3_aa: CASSSGTSGWTFGANVLTF
v_call: TRBV7-2
d_call: TRBD2
j_call: TRBJ2-6
clone_size: .

cdr3_nt: TGTGCCAGCAGTGAAGAGGTTCGGTATGGCTACACCTTC
cdr3_aa: CASSEEVRYGYTF
v_call: TRBV2
d_call: .
j_call: TRBJ1-2
clone_size: .

cdr3_nt: TGTGCCAGCAGTGAGCGACAGAACAATGAGCAGTTCTTC
cdr3_aa: CASSERQNNEQFF
v_call: TRBV6-1
d_call: .
j_call: TRBJ2-1
clone_size: .

cdr3_nt: TGTGCCAGCAGCGCAGGGTACGGCCAAGAGACCCAGTACTTC
cdr3_aa: CASSAGYGQETQYF
v_call: TRBV7-6
d_call: .
j_call: TRBJ2-5
clone_size: few

cdr3_nt: TGTGCCAGCAAGACTGGAATGGAGGGTAGCAATCAGCCCCAGCATTTT
cdr3_aa: CASKTGMEGSNQPQHF
v_call: TRBV28
d_call: .
j_call: TRBJ1-5
clone_size: .

cdr3_nt: TGTGCCAGCAGCTTAGCAGTTACCGCTAACTCCTACGAGCAGTACTTC
cdr3_aa: CASSLAVTANSYEQYF
v_call: TRBV7-2
d_call: .
j_call: TRBJ2-7
clone_size: .

cdr3_nt: TGTGCCAGCAGTTTATACACAGGGATGGGCAATTCACCCCTCCACTTT
cdr3_aa: CASSLYTGMGNSPLHF
v_call: TRBV28
d_call: .
j_call: TRBJ1-6
clone_size: once

cdr3_nt: TGCGCCAGCAGCCGGGCGATCATGAACACTGAAGCTTTCTTT
cdr3_aa: CASSRAIMNTEAFF
v_call: TRBV5-1
d_call: .
j_call: TRBJ1-1
clone_size: .

cdr3_nt: TGTGCCAGCAGTTCGGTGGTACGGCGTCATAATTCACCCCTCCACTTT
cdr3_aa: CASSSVVRRHNSPLHF
v_call: TRBV28
d_call: .
j_call: TRBJ1-6
clone_size: .

cdr3_nt: TGTGCCAGCAGCTTTGGGACTAAAGAGACCCAGTACTTC
cdr3_aa: CASSFGTKETQYF
v_call: TRBV7-3
d_call: TRBD2
j_call: TRBJ2-5
clone_size: few

cdr3_nt: TGTGCCAGCAGCCCCGGGGGACTAGCGGGATCCACAGATACGCAGTATTTT
cdr3_aa: CASSPGGLAGSTDTQYF
v_call: TRBV7-9
d_call: TRBD2
j_call: TRBJ2-3
clone_size: .

cdr3_nt: TGTGCCGCTACGGCAGGCAATGAGCAGTACTTC
cdr3_aa: CAATAGNEQYF
v_call: TRBV7-2
d_call: .
j_call: TRBJ2-7
clone_size: .

cdr3_nt: TGCGCCAGCAGCCAAGAGAATCTAGGACTTTACGAGCAGTACTTC
cdr3_aa: CASSQENLGLYEQYF
v_call: TRBV4-3
d_call: .
j_call: TRBJ2-7
clone_size: few

cdr3_nt: TGTGCCAGCTCACCACCGGATCCCACAGATACGCAGTATTTT
cdr3_aa: CASSPPDPTDTQYF
v_call: TRBV18
d_call: .
j_call: TRBJ2-3
clone_size: .

cdr3_nt: TGCGCCAGCGGCCGGGCGGGGGGATTAACTAGCACAGATACGCAGTATTTT
cdr3_aa: CASGRAGGLTSTDTQYF
v_call: TRBV5-1
d_call: TRBD2
j_call: TRBJ2-3
clone_size: few

cdr3_nt: TGCGCCAGCAGCCAAGAACTAGGGCAGGTGAACACCGGGGAGCTGTTTTTT
cdr3_aa: CASSQELGQVNTGELFF
v_call: TRBV4-3
d_call: .
j_call: TRBJ2-2
clone_size: .

cdr3_nt: TGCAGTGCCCCAGCCCCGACTGACCTTGACTATGGCTACACCTTC
cdr3_aa: CSAPAPTDLDYGYTF
v_call: TRBV20-1
d_call: .
j_call: TRBJ1-2
clone_size: .

cdr3_nt: TGTGCCAGCAGCTCTCAAGGGGGCTTGAACACTGAAGCTTTCTTT
cdr3_aa: CASSSQGGLNTEAFF
v_call: TRBV7-2
d_call: TRBD1
j_call: TRBJ1-1
clone_size: .

cdr3_nt: TGTGCCAGCAGTTTAATCGGCAGATATGGCTACACCTTC
cdr3_aa: CASSLIGRYGYTF
v_call: TRBV27
d_call: .
j_call: TRBJ1-2
clone_size: .

cdr3_nt: TGTGCCACCAGCAGCCTCAGGGTGGCGGATTCACCCCTCCACTTT
cdr3_aa: CATSSLRVADSPLHF
v_call: TRBV15
d_call: .
j_call: TRBJ1-6
clone_size: few

cdr3_nt: TGCAGTGCTAGCGGGGGGTACAATGAGCAGTTCTTC
cdr3_aa: CSASGGYNEQFF
v_call: TRBV20-1
d_call: TRBD2
j_call: TRBJ2-1
clone_size: many

cdr3_nt: TGCGCCAGCAGCTCTATCCCCGGGGGAGCGGGTACGCAGTATTTT
cdr3_aa: CASSSIPGGAGTQYF
v_call: TRBV5-1
d_call: .
j_call: TRBJ2-3
clone_size: .

cdr3_nt: TGTGCCAGCAGCCTAGCGGGGGCCGTGGAAAATGAGCAGTTCTTC
cdr3_aa: CASSLAGAVENEQFF
v_call: TRBV11-2
d_call: TRBD2
j_call: TRBJ2-1
clone_size: once

cdr3_nt: TGTGCCAGCAGTTTTGGGCAGGACGTTGGCTACACCTTC
cdr3_aa: CASSFGQDVGYTF
v_call: TRBV12-3/TRBV12-4
d_call: .
j_call: TRBJ1-2
clone_size: few

cdr3_nt: TGTGCCAGCAGCTACGAGGGACAGGGGGCGAAGACCCAGTACTTC
cdr3_aa: CASSYEGQGAKTQYF
v_call: TRBV7-9
d_call: TRBD1
j_call: TRBJ2-5
clone_size: few

cdr3_nt: TGTGCCAGCAGCGGCGACAGAGGCTTTAACTATGGCTACACCTTC
cdr3_aa: CASSGDRGFNYGYTF
v_call: TRBV5-6
d_call: .
j_call: TRBJ1-2
clone_size: .

cdr3_nt: TGTGCCAGCTCACCATCCCCAAGGTATCGGCAGTTCTTC
cdr3_aa: CASSPSPRYRQFF
v_call: TRBV18
d_call: .
j_call: TRBJ2-1
clone_size: few

cdr3_nt: TGCGCCAGCAGCCAAGGGCCGGGACTGGGCCCCACCTTC
cdr3_aa: CASSQGPGLGPTF
v_call: TRBV4-1
d_call: .
j_call: TRBJ1-2
clone_size: .

cdr3_nt: TGTGCCAGCTCACCCCCCGTCATACCCGGGGAGCTGTTTTTT
cdr3_aa: CASSPPVIPGELFF
v_call: TRBV18
d_call: .
j_call: TRBJ2-2
clone_size: .

cdr3_nt: TGTGCCAGCAGTTTTTCTCCGGCCAAACACTACGAGCAGTACTTC
cdr3_aa: CASSFSPAKHYEQYF
v_call: TRBV27
d_call: .
j_call: TRBJ2-7
clone_size: .

cdr3_nt: TGCAGTGCAATACGGGCTAGCGGAAACAATGAGCAGTTCTTC
cdr3_aa: CSAIRASGNNEQFF
v_call: TRBV20-1
d_call: TRBD2
j_call: TRBJ2-1
clone_size: few

cdr3_nt: TGCAGTGCTAGCCACATCCGGGACAGGGCCCAAGAGACCCAGTACTTC
cdr3_aa: CSASHIRDRAQETQYF
v_call: TRBV20-1
d_call: TRBD1
j_call: TRBJ2-5
clone_size: few

cdr3_nt: TGTGCCAGCAGCTTAGGGAAGCGGGGCGGGACAGATACGCAGTATTTT
cdr3_aa: CASSLGKRGGTDTQYF
v_call: TRBV7-2
d_call: TRBD2
j_call: TRBJ2-3
clone_size: many

cdr3_nt: TGCAGTGCTGAGGACAGTATAAACTATGGCTACACCTTC
cdr3_aa: CSAEDSINYGYTF
v_call: TRBV20-1
d_call: .
j_call: TRBJ1-2
clone_size: .

cdr3_nt: TGTGCCAACAGCTCCCGTCCCGGGACAGGGGGCGAAGCTTTCTTT
cdr3_aa: CANSSRPGTGGEAFF
v_call: TRBV7-2
d_call: TRBD1
j_call: TRBJ1-1
clone_size: .

cdr3_nt: TGCAGTGCTAGACGGGGGAATGAAAAACTGTTTTTT
cdr3_aa: CSARRGNEKLFF
v_call: TRBV20-1
d_call: .
j_call: TRBJ1-4
clone_size: few

cdr3_nt: TGCGCCAGCAGCTCTTCCGGGACTAGAACTGAGCAGTTCTTC
cdr3_aa: CASSSSGTRTEQFF
v_call: TRBV5-1
d_call: TRBD2
j_call: TRBJ2-1
clone_size: .

cdr3_nt: TGTGCCAGCAGTCCACAGGGGGCGTCCCCCAGTAACTATGGCTACACCTTC
cdr3_aa: CASSPQGASPSNYGYTF
v_call: TRBV28
d_call: TRBD1
j_call: TRBJ1-2
clone_size: .

cdr3_nt: TGTGCCAGCAGCGTGGGCACAGGGATCCCTCAAGAGACCCAGTACTTC
cdr3_aa: CASSVGTGIPQETQYF
v_call: TRBV9
d_call: .
j_call: TRBJ2-5
clone_size: .

cdr3_nt: TGTGCCAGCAGCGCTCAGACGACCGGGGAGCTGTTTTTT
cdr3_aa: CASSAQTTGELFF
v_call: TRBV7-3
d_call: .
j_call: TRBJ2-2
clone_size: .

cdr3_nt: TGTGCCAGCAGTTTGCGTCGGGCAGGGAAAGCCAAAAACATTCAGTACTTC
cdr3_aa: CASSLRRAGKAKNIQYF
v_call: TRBV27
d_call: .
j_call: TRBJ2-4
clone_size: .

cdr3_nt: TGTGCCACCAGCAGAGATTTAACTGGGGCCAACGTCCTGACTTTC
cdr3_aa: CATSRDLTGANVLTF
v_call: TRBV15
d_call: .
j_call: TRBJ2-6
clone_size: .

cdr3_nt: TGTGCCAGCAGCGTAGTCCCGGGAGCCAACTATGGCTACACCTTC
cdr3_aa: CASSVVPGANYGYTF
v_call: TRBV9
d_call: .
j_call: TRBJ1-2
clone_size: .

cdr3_nt: TGTGCCAGCAGCTTAGACCCGGACCACTATGGCTACACCTTC
cdr3_aa: CASSLDPDHYGYTF
v_call: TRBV7-2
d_call: .
j_call: TRBJ1-2
clone_size: few

cdr3_nt: TGTGCCAGCAGCTTAATGGCGGGGGGGCCTGAGACCCAGTACTTC
cdr3_aa: CASSLMAGGPETQYF
v_call: TRBV7-8
d_call: TRBD2
j_call: TRBJ2-5
clone_size: .

cdr3_nt: TGTGCCAGCAGTCCAGACTACGAGCAGTACTTC
cdr3_aa: CASSPDYEQYF
v_call: TRBV12-3/TRBV12-4
d_call: .
j_call: TRBJ2-7
clone_size: many

cdr3_nt: TGTGCCCGCAGTTCCCGACAGGCAGATACGCAGTATTTT
cdr3_aa: CARSSRQADTQYF
v_call: TRBV12-3/TRBV12-4
d_call: .
j_call: TRBJ2-3
clone_size: .

cdr3_nt: TGCAGCGTTGGGTGGGGGGAGCTGTTTTTT
cdr3_aa: CSVGWGELFF
v_call: TRBV29-1
d_call: .
j_call: TRBJ2-2
clone_size: .

cdr3_nt: TGTGCCAGCAGCGACCCCCTTACAGGGCGTGTGGGAGGGGCCAACGTCCTGACTTTC
cdr3_aa: CASSDPLTGRVGGANVLTF
v_call: TRBV9
d_call: .
j_call: TRBJ2-6
clone_size: few

cdr3_nt: TGTGCCAGCACCACCACAGGGGCCTATGGCTACACCTTC
cdr3_aa: CASTTTGAYGYTF
v_call: TRBV6-5
d_call: TRBD1
j_call: TRBJ1-2
clone_size: few

cdr3_nt: TGTGCCAGCAGCCAAGGGTCAGTCCGTGGCACTGAAGCTTTCTTT
cdr3_aa: CASSQGSVRGTEAFF
v_call: TRBV3-1
d_call: .
j_call: TRBJ1-1
clone_size: .

cdr3_nt: TGTGCCGGAGGAGGGGGGAAGACCCAGTACTTC
cdr3_aa: CAGGGGKTQYF
v_call: TRBV11-2
d_call: .
j_call: TRBJ2-5
clone_size: .

cdr3_nt: TGTGCCACCCGGGAGACCCTGAGGGTAGATACGCAGTATTTT
cdr3_aa: CATRETLRVDTQYF
v_call: TRBV27
d_call: .
j_call: TRBJ2-3
clone_size: .

cdr3_nt: TGTGCCAGCAGCCAAGGTATAGGGGGGAGGAGCCCTTTCTTAAATGAGCAGTTCTTC
cdr3_aa: CASSQGIGGRSPFLNEQFF
v_call: TRBV3-1
d_call: .
j_call: TRBJ2-1
clone_size: .

cdr3_nt: TGTGCCAGCAGCTCAGAAACAGGAAACTATGGCTACACCTTC
cdr3_aa: CASSSETGNYGYTF
v_call: TRBV7-2
d_call: .
j_call: TRBJ1-2
clone_size: .